Listed below are T cell receptor beta chains from one sample, sequenced in a study of somatic mutations in cytotoxic T cells in rheumatoid arthritis. Clones were read by immunoSEQ multiplex PCR, and TCRdb kept only the in-frame ones, dropping some. The profile shows about 19,000 clones, 85% of them singletons. Sequences were obtained from CD8+ T cells sorted from blood. Receptors were obtained from a woman aged 40 to 55 with rheumatoid arthritis. Each CDR3 is given with its conserved first and last residue. A D gene is named only where the DNA matches it firmly. Expanded clones get a size class; other rows say once, few or many, or leave the size out.

D gene	CDR3 length	V gene	clone size	J gene	CDR3 DNA	CDR3 protein
NA	15	TRBV4-1	few	TRBJ2-1	TGCGCCAGCAGCCCTAGCCTAGACTTAAACAATGAGCAGTTCTTC	CASSPSLDLNNEQFF
NA	17	TRBV5-8	NA	TRBJ1-5	TGTGCCAGCAGCTTGGGCGCAGGGGCCGGTAGCAATCAGCCCCAGCATTTT	CASSLGAGAGSNQPQHF
NA	17	TRBV6-1	NA	TRBJ2-3	TGTGCCAGCAGTGAAGAGGGTGGGCTAGCAATAACAGATACGCAGTATTTT	CASSEEGGLAITDTQYF
TRBD2	16	TRBV7-3	NA	TRBJ2-3	TGTGCCAGCAGCTCGTATAGCGGGGGATCCACAGATACGCAGTATTTT	CASSSYSGGSTDTQYF
TRBD2	14	TRBV7-6	few	TRBJ2-7	TGTGCCAGCGGCTTAGCGGGAGAGGGCTACGAGCAGTACTTC	CASGLAGEGYEQYF
TRBD1	16	TRBV6-5	NA	TRBJ2-5	TGTGCCAGCAGTTCTGAGACAGGGGGCTGGCAAGAGACCCAGTACTTC	CASSSETGGWQETQYF
TRBD1	15	TRBV13	NA	TRBJ1-1	TGTGCCAGCAGCGCCTACAGGGGGAAGGGCACTGAAGCTTTCTTT	CASSAYRGKGTEAFF
NA	15	TRBV9	NA	TRBJ2-2	TGTGCCAGCAGCGTAGTCGGGGGAAACACCGGGGTGCTGTTTTTT	CASSVVGGNTGVLFF
TRBD2	17	TRBV4-1	NA	TRBJ2-7	TGCGCCAGCAGCCAAGATCCACTAGCGGGAGGGAACTACGAGCAGTACTTC	CASSQDPLAGGNYEQYF
NA	15	TRBV7-2	NA	TRBJ2-5	TGTGCCAGCAGCTTACCCCTCGGGAGTTCAGAGACCCAGTACTTC	CASSLPLGSSETQYF
NA	15	TRBV9	once	TRBJ2-7	TGTGCCAGCAGCGTAGGGCGGGCGAGCTCCTACGAGCAGTACTTC	CASSVGRASSYEQYF
NA	12	TRBV5-6	NA	TRBJ2-7	TGTGCCAGCAGCGTCGCGGCGCTCGAGCAGTACTTC	CASSVAALEQYF
NA	14	TRBV4-1	NA	TRBJ2-7	TGCGCCAGCAGCCAGTCAGGGCTTAACTACGAGCAGTACTTC	CASSQSGLNYEQYF
NA	14	TRBV7-2	NA	TRBJ1-2	TGTGCCAGCAGCCCCCCTCGGGTTAACTATGGCTACACCTTC	CASSPPRVNYGYTF
TRBD1	16	TRBV7-9	NA	TRBJ2-1	TGTGCCAGCAGCTTTCCACAGGGGGCCTACTACCATGAGCAGTTCTTC	CASSFPQGAYYHEQFF
TRBD1	14	TRBV6-1	NA	TRBJ2-7	TGTGCCAGCAGTTTGGGACAGGCCTCCTACGAGCAGTACTTC	CASSLGQASYEQYF
NA	15	TRBV7-7	NA	TRBJ2-7	TGTGCCAGCAGCTTGGGTCTGGGCCCCTCCTACGAGCAGTACTTC	CASSLGLGPSYEQYF
NA	13	TRBV19	NA	TRBJ1-1	TGTGCCAGTACCCCTGGGGGCACGGCTGAAGCTTTCTTT	CASTPGGTAEAFF
TRBD2	13	TRBV7-6	NA	TRBJ2-3	TGTGCCAGCAGCTACGGGGGGACAGATACGCAGTATTTT	CASSYGGTDTQYF
TRBD2	16	TRBV30	NA	TRBJ2-2	TGTGCCTGGAGGTACCCGGGACTAGGGTCCACCGGGGAGCTGTTTTTT	CAWRYPGLGSTGELFF
TRBD1	13	TRBV7-8	NA	TRBJ2-7	TGTGCCAGCACCGACAGGGCGGGCTACGAGCAGTACTTC	CASTDRAGYEQYF
NA	14	TRBV30	once	TRBJ2-7	TGTGCCTGCTCAAAGGGGCGAGTCTCCTACGAGCAGTACTTC	CACSKGRVSYEQYF
TRBD1	16	TRBV4-2	NA	TRBJ1-2	TGTGCCAGCAGCCAAGATTGGGACAGGAGCCCTTATGGCTACACCTTC	CASSQDWDRSPYGYTF
TRBD1	13	TRBV27	NA	TRBJ1-2	TGTGCCAGCAGTTTGGGGACAGGGAACGGCTACACCTTC	CASSLGTGNGYTF
NA	15	TRBV13	few	TRBJ2-7	TGTGCCAGCAGCTACGGGACGGGGGGCGGCTACGAGCAGTACTTC	CASSYGTGGGYEQYF
NA	16	TRBV6-1	NA	TRBJ2-1	TGTGCCAGCAGTGTTTCCCTGGAGAGCTCCTACAATGAGCAGTTCTTC	CASSVSLESSYNEQFF
NA	17	TRBV4-2	NA	TRBJ1-1	TGTGCCAGCAGCCGCTTGGGGGTTGGGGGGTTGAACACTGAAGCTTTCTTT	CASSRLGVGGLNTEAFF
NA	14	TRBV5-4	once	TRBJ1-2	TGTGCCAGCAGCTCCCGGGACAAAGGGCATGGCTACACCTTC	CASSSRDKGHGYTF